A single sample gave rise to the 12 T cell receptor beta chains below, sequenced in a study of cytomegalovirus exposure and HLA in healthy donors. Clones were sequenced by immunoSEQ multiplex PCR, and TCRdb holds only the in-frame ones, with some missing. Counted here are around 150,000 clones, around 92% occurring once; the ten biggest clones make up 4% to 5%. Sequenced: PBMCs. These receptors all stem from a man between 18 and 29 years old in good health and CMV-seropositive.

The chain combines TRBV10-3 with TRBJ2-7; D not resolved. This CDR3 region has 12 residues. Germline-derived CDR1 and CDR2 are ENHRY and SYGVKD. V gave up 10 bases and J gave up 0 bases, with 10 bases separating them. This chain's CDR3 is CATEDFSYEQYF. CDR3 sequence (DNA): TGTGCCACCGAAGACTTCTCCTACGAGCAGTACTTC.

The V gene is TRBV28, the J gene TRBJ1-4; D is possibly TRBD1 (6 bases). The V end was cut by 5 bases, the J end by 7 bases, with 14 bases between. This CDR3 region has 14 residues. Germline CDR1 and CDR2: MDHEN and SYDVKM. Written as DNA, the CDR3 is TGTGCCAGCAGTCGTACAGGGATAGGTGAAAAACTGTTTTTT. Protein: CASSRTGIGEKLFF.

The V gene is TRBV28, the J gene TRBJ1-1; D possibly corresponds to TRBD1 (5 bases). V was pared by 1 base and J by 0 bases, with 24 bases between. CDR3 size: 20 residues. Germline V gene lookup returns CDR1 MDHEN and CDR2 SYDVKM. As DNA, the CDR3 is TGTGCCAGCAGTTTATATAAGGGTGTTTTTGGAACAGGCATGAACACTGAAGCTTTCTTT. This codes for CASSLYKGVFGTGMNTEAFF.

The J gene is TRBJ2-7, the V gene TRBV6-5; TRBD2 aligns across 9 bases. This CDR3 contains 14 residues. Germline lookup yields CDR1 MNHEY and CDR2 SVGAGI. With 2 bases clipped from V and 6 bases from J, the junction kept 5 bases outside the gene matches. Here the CDR3 DNA reads TGTGCCAGCAGTTACACGGGACTAGCTAGCGAGCAGTACTTC. Its protein is CASSYTGLASEQYF.

The J gene is TRBJ2-7, the V gene TRBV28; TRBD1 matches at 8 bases. With 4 bases clipped from V and 3 bases from J, the junction kept 5 bases outside the gene matches. This CDR3 has 14 residues. Germline V lookup: CDR1 MDHEN, CDR2 SYDVKM. The CDR3 DNA reads as TGTGCCAGCAGTTCCGGGACAGGAGGCTACGAGCAGTACTTC. This codes for CASSSGTGGYEQYF.

The rearrangement uses TRBV6-1 and TRBJ2-7, with a weak D call TRBD2 (5 bases). Trimming stripped 2 bases from V and 4 bases from J, with 12 bases between. This CDR3 region has 14 residues. Germline CDR1 is MNHNS and CDR2 is SASEGT. The CDR3: CASSESDSWYEQYF. For the CDR3, the DNA is TGTGCCAGCAGTGAATCGGACTCCTGGTACGAGCAGTACTTC.

The chain links TRBV11-2 to TRBJ2-2, with TRBD1 matching over 10 bases. Germline V lookup: CDR1 SGHAT, CDR2 FQNNGV. V was pared by 0 bases and J by 7 bases, with 5 bases of the junction left unmatched. This CDR3 is built from 16 residues. The CDR3 DNA sequence: TGTGCCAGCAGCTTAGAAGGGACAGGGGTGTACGGGGAGCTGTTTTTT. It translates to CASSLEGTGVYGELFF.

The chain carries TRBV11-3 and TRBJ2-2, with D perhaps TRBD1 (6 bases). There are 16 residues in the CDR3. From germline, CDR1 is SGHNT and CDR2 YENEEA. The V and J ends lost 1 base and 1 base respectively, with 10 bases between them. The chain's CDR3 is CASSLGAGVNTGELFF. The CDR3 coding sequence is TGTGCCAGCAGCTTAGGGGCAGGGGTGAACACCGGGGAGCTGTTTTTT.

The chain combines TRBV5-1 with TRBJ2-7, with 9 nucleotides matching TRBD1. The CDR3 is 15 residues long. V lost 6 bases to trimming and J lost 6 bases; unmatched junction nucleotides: 13. CDR1 is SGHRS, CDR2 YFSETQ, per germline. CDR3 DNA: TGCGCCAGCACCCCCGGGGACAGGGTAGAGGGCGAGCAGTACTTC. Its translation: CASTPGDRVEGEQYF.

This clone was picked up one time. The chain couples TRBV7-3 to TRBJ2-1; TRBD1 agrees at 8 bases. The CDR3 sequence is 15 residues long. Germline assignment: CDR1 SGHTA and CDR2 FQGTGA. Unmatched junction bases numbered 3, after V lost 3 bases and J lost 2 bases. Written as DNA, the CDR3 is TGTGCCAGCAGCTTGGGGACAGGTCCCTACAATGAGCAGTTCTTC. Protein sequence: CASSLGTGPYNEQFF.

The CDR3 spells CASYCWGGSSLYEQYF. Here the CDR3 DNA reads TGTGCCAGCTATTGTTGGGGCGGGAGCTCTCTCTACGAGCAGTACTTC. V is TRBV19 and J is TRBJ2-7; 7 bases are shared with TRBD2. Trimming cost V 9 bases and J 3 bases; bases outside gene matches: 17. The CDR3 runs 16 residues. Germline CDR1 reads LNHDA; CDR2 reads SQIVND (reference sequence).

The chain combines TRBV7-2 with TRBJ2-1, with 8 positions matching TRBD2. Trimming removed 5 bases from V and 5 bases from J; junction bases left unmatched: 8. CDR3 size: 15 residues. Germline assignment: CDR1 SGHTA and CDR2 FQGNSA. The CDR3 DNA follows: TGTGCCAGCAGCCCTCGGGGTAGCGGGAACAATGAGCAGTTCTTC. Amino acid sequence: CASSPRGSGNNEQFF.